This T cell receptor beta chain comes out of a study of cytomegalovirus exposure and HLA in healthy donors. This PCR relied on a set of 60 Vbeta primers and 13 Jbeta primers. The method was immunoSEQ multiplex PCR; TCRdb's version includes in-frame clones alone and lacks a portion of them. This sample has 150,000 to 180,000 clones, with more than 75% found just once. The donors (healthy individuals) were bone marrow donors. The CDR3 consists of 15 residues. Germline CDR1 reads SGHRS; CDR2 reads YFSETQ. Trimming pared 0 bases from V and 2 bases from J, leaving 9 bases between. J is TRBJ1-5 and V is TRBV5-1; unclear D gene. What was sequenced was PBMCs. The TCR originated in a woman in her thirties or forties in good health and CMV-seropositive. DNA of the CDR3: TGCGCCAGCAGCTTGGGAGCCGTGGGCAATCAGCCCCAGCATTTT. Amino acids: CASSLGAVGNQPQHF. The variable domain in full, with the rest retrieved from reference TRBV5-1 and TRBJ1-5, is KAGVTQTPRYLIKTRGQQVTLSCSPISGHRSVSWYQQTPGQGLQFLFEYFSETQRNKGNFPGRFSGRQFSNSRSEMNVSTLELGDSALYLCASSLGAVGNQPQHFGDGTRLSIL.